A single sample is the source of the 19 T cell receptor beta chains below, sequenced in a study of cytomegalovirus exposure and HLA in healthy donors. Sequenced by immunoSEQ multiplex PCR; TCRdb stores in-frame clones only, minus some. The profile covers about 160,000 clones, with roughly 91% appearing a single time and more than 3.5% taken by the ten largest. The source material was PBMCs. The receptors were gathered from a man aged 18 to 29 in good health and CMV-seropositive.

This clone was found once. The chain couples TRBV18 to TRBJ2-7; 7 bases align to TRBD1. The CDR3 is made up of 16 amino acids. Germline V lookup: CDR1 KGHSH, CDR2 LQKENI. J was trimmed by 2 bases and V by 4 bases; bases with no gene match: 11. CDR3 coding DNA: TGTGCCAGCTCACAACCCCCGGGACAGCTCACCTACGAGCAGTACTTC. The encoded protein is CASSQPPGQLTYEQYF.

The V call is TRBV28, the J call TRBJ1-5, with 7 positions matching TRBD1. CDR3 size: 15 residues. The trim removed 5 bases at V and 2 bases at J, leaving 6 bases unmatched. Germline V lookup: CDR1 MDHEN, CDR2 SYDVKM. CDR3 DNA: TGTGCCAGCAGTAAAAGTCAGGGGGGCAATCAGCCCCAGCATTTT. The encoded protein is CASSKSQGGNQPQHF.

The CDR3 DNA reads TGTGCCAGCAGCTTATGGGCAGATAATGAAAAACTGTTTTTT. Translated: CASSLWADNEKLFF. The rearrangement joins TRBV7-8 to TRBJ1-4; D is ambiguous. The CDR3 is made up of 14 amino acids. Trimming left V 2 bases short and J 4 bases short, with 8 bases between. CDR1 is SGHVS and CDR2 is FQNEAQ in the germline V gene.

The chain couples TRBV11-2 to TRBJ1-2; 7 nucleotides match TRBD1. This CDR3 is built from 19 residues. Looked up from germline, CDR1 is SGHAT and CDR2 is FQNNGV. The V and J ends lost 0 bases and 0 bases, in that order; junction bases with no gene match: 13. CDR3 loop: CASSLDLLTGLTSNYGYTF. DNA of the CDR3: TGTGCCAGCAGCTTAGATTTACTGACAGGGCTTACCTCTAACTATGGCTACACCTTC.

V and J are TRBV10-3 and TRBJ2-1; TRBD2 aligns across 11 bases. The germline V gene has CDR1 ENHRY and CDR2 SYGVKD. The CDR3 has 16 amino acids. With V trimmed by 3 bases and J by 5 bases, 6 bases remained unmatched. CDR3 region: CAISEQGTSGNNEQFF. The CDR3 DNA reads TGTGCCATCAGTGAACAAGGGACTAGCGGAAACAATGAGCAGTTCTTC.

The chain recombines TRBV2 with TRBJ2-3, with 14 bases lining up with TRBD2. Trimming took 7 bases from V and 4 from J; bases not matched to a gene: 4. The CDR3 runs to 15 residues. In germline, CDR1 is SNHLY, CDR2 FYNNEI. The CDR3 reads CASKGLAGVADTQYF. In DNA, the CDR3 is TGTGCCAGCAAGGGACTAGCGGGAGTAGCAGATACGCAGTATTTT.

V gene TRBV6-1 combines with J gene TRBJ1-5; D gene ambiguous. This CDR3 contains 13 residues. V was pared by 4 bases and J by 4 bases, with 8 bases between. Germline V gene lookup returns CDR1 MNHNS and CDR2 SASEGT. The CDR3 DNA is TGTGCCAGCAGTGTACAGAGAAATCAGCCCCAGCATTTT. Translated: CASSVQRNQPQHF.

J is TRBJ1-1 and V is TRBV18; D gene ambiguous. V was shortened by 2 bases and J by 5 bases, with 12 bases between the two germline ends. The length of the CDR3 is 14 residues. CDR1 is KGHSH, CDR2 LQKENI, per germline. CDR3 sequence: CASSPWGEWTEAFF. For the CDR3, the DNA is TGTGCCAGCTCACCATGGGGAGAGTGGACTGAAGCTTTCTTT.

The chain is built from TRBV2 and TRBJ2-5; 10 nucleotides line up with TRBD2. Per germline, CDR1 SNHLY and CDR2 FYNNEI. This CDR3 contains 16 residues. After removal of 3 bases from V and 7 bases from J, the junction contained 11 bases not matched to a gene. The CDR3 protein is CASSDGTSGVLRTQYF. DNA for the CDR3: TGTGCCAGCAGTGACGGTACTAGCGGGGTTCTCCGGACCCAGTACTTC. The entire variable domain, with the rest obtained from reference TRBV2 and TRBJ2-5, is as follows: EPEVTQTPSHQVTQMGQEVILRCVPISNHLYFYWYRQILGQKVEFLVSFYNNEISEKSEIFDDQFSVERPDGSNFTLKIRSTKLEDSAMYFCASSDGTSGVLRTQYFGPGTRLLVL.

This CDR3 is CAIGREASGNTIYF. For the CDR3, the DNA is TGTGCCATCGGTCGGGAGGCCTCTGGAAACACCATATATTTT. The V call is TRBV10-3, the J call TRBJ1-3; D remains unclear. Germline loops: CDR1 ENHRY, CDR2 SYGVKD. This CDR3 contains 14 residues. V lost 8 bases to trimming and J lost 0 bases, with 11 bases between them.

Only one count was recorded for this clone. The CDR3 here is CASATGTSGSRRQYF. The CDR3 DNA reads as TGTGCCAGTGCAACCGGGACTAGCGGGAGTCGGAGGCAGTACTTC. The chain joins TRBV9 to TRBJ2-7; 14 bases fit TRBD2. V lost 8 bases and J lost 9; bases outside the gene matches: 13. CDR1 and CDR2 (germline): SGDLS, YYNGEE. This CDR3 contains 15 residues.

This chain connects TRBV19 to TRBJ1-1, with D possibly being TRBD1 (5 bases). The CDR3 covers 15 residues. The germline CDR1 and CDR2 sequences are LNHDA and SQIVND (reference sequence). Deletions cut 0 bases from V and 5 bases from J, with 13 bases between. The CDR3, as DNA: TGTGCCAGTAGTATAGATCAGGGAATCGGGACTGAAGCTTTCTTT. Amino acid sequence: CASSIDQGIGTEAFF.

V and J are TRBV5-1 and TRBJ2-2; 12 positions agree with TRBD2. Germline V gene data show CDR1 as SGHRS and CDR2 as YFSETQ. The CDR3 contains 19 residues. V trimming: 0 bases; J trimming: 0 bases; junction bases outside the gene matches: 6. CDR3 sequence reads: CASSLASGRAQPNTGELFF. CDR3 DNA sequence: TGCGCCAGCAGCTTGGCTAGCGGGAGGGCCCAACCGAACACCGGGGAGCTGTTTTTT. The full variable domain, rest sourced from reference TRBV5-1 and TRBJ2-2, is KAGVTQTPRYLIKTRGQQVTLSCSPISGHRSVSWYQQTPGQGLQFLFEYFSETQRNKGNFPGRFSGRQFSNSRSEMNVSTLELGDSALYLCASSLASGRAQPNTGELFFGEGSRLTVL.

This chain uses TRBV4-1 with TRBJ1-4; D call uncertain. The CDR3 covers 16 residues. Trimming removed 0 bases from V and 6 bases from J, with 14 bases in between. Per the germline V gene, CDR1 is MGHRA and CDR2 is YSYEKL. Written as DNA, the CDR3 is TGCGCCAGCAGCCAAGATCCCCCTACGGGTGATGAAAAACTGTTTTTT. Translation: CASSQDPPTGDEKLFF.

The chain combines TRBV30 with TRBJ2-5; the match to TRBD2 covers 11 bases. Germline V lookup: CDR1 GTSNPN, CDR2 SVGIG (reference sequence). The CDR3 has 16 residues. With V trimmed by 2 bases and J by 0 bases, 5 bases remained unmatched. The CDR3 DNA is TGTGCCTGGAGTACTAGCGGGAGTTGGTACCAAGAGACCCAGTACTTC. It specifies CAWSTSGSWYQETQYF.

The rearrangement uses TRBV27 and TRBJ2-7; 11 nucleotides agree with TRBD2. Losses at the gene ends were 3 bases for V and 5 bases for J; bases not matched to a gene: 9. Germline CDR1 reads MNHEY; CDR2 reads SMNVEV (reference sequence). The CDR3 has 16 amino acids. CDR3 coding DNA: TGTGCCAGCAGTTTGTCAGGGGAACTAGCGGGAGACGAGCAGTACTTC. This translates into CASSLSGELAGDEQYF.

This clone was seen just once. The DNA of the CDR3 is TGCGCCAGCAATTCCGAGTCGAAGTCCCAGCATTTT. Amino acid sequence: CASNSESKSQHF. The chain recombines TRBV10-1 with TRBJ1-5, with D uncertain. CDR1 WNHNN and CDR2 SYGVQD come from the germline V gene (reference sequence). V lost 7 bases and J lost 11, with 15 bases in between. This CDR3 spans 12 amino acids.

The V and J genes are TRBV6-4 and TRBJ2-7, with D possibly matching TRBD2 (6 bases). The CDR3 consists of 15 residues. Germline-derived CDR1 and CDR2 are MRHNA and SNTAGT. The V and J ends lost 3 bases and 0 bases respectively, with 12 bases between them. The chain's CDR3 is CASSDWGLHSYEQYF. In DNA form, the CDR3 reads TGTGCCAGCAGTGATTGGGGACTCCACTCCTACGAGCAGTACTTC.

V gene TRBV27 combines with J gene TRBJ1-1; TRBD1 might be the D (5 bases). V was shortened by 5 bases and J by 4 bases, with 17 bases between the two germline ends. CDR1 is MNHEY and CDR2 is SMNVEV in the germline V gene (reference sequence). This CDR3 contains 15 residues. Written as DNA, the CDR3 is TGTGCCAGCAGTGATGGGACGACGGGGGGCACTGAAGCTTTCTTT. The encoded protein is CASSDGTTGGTEAFF.